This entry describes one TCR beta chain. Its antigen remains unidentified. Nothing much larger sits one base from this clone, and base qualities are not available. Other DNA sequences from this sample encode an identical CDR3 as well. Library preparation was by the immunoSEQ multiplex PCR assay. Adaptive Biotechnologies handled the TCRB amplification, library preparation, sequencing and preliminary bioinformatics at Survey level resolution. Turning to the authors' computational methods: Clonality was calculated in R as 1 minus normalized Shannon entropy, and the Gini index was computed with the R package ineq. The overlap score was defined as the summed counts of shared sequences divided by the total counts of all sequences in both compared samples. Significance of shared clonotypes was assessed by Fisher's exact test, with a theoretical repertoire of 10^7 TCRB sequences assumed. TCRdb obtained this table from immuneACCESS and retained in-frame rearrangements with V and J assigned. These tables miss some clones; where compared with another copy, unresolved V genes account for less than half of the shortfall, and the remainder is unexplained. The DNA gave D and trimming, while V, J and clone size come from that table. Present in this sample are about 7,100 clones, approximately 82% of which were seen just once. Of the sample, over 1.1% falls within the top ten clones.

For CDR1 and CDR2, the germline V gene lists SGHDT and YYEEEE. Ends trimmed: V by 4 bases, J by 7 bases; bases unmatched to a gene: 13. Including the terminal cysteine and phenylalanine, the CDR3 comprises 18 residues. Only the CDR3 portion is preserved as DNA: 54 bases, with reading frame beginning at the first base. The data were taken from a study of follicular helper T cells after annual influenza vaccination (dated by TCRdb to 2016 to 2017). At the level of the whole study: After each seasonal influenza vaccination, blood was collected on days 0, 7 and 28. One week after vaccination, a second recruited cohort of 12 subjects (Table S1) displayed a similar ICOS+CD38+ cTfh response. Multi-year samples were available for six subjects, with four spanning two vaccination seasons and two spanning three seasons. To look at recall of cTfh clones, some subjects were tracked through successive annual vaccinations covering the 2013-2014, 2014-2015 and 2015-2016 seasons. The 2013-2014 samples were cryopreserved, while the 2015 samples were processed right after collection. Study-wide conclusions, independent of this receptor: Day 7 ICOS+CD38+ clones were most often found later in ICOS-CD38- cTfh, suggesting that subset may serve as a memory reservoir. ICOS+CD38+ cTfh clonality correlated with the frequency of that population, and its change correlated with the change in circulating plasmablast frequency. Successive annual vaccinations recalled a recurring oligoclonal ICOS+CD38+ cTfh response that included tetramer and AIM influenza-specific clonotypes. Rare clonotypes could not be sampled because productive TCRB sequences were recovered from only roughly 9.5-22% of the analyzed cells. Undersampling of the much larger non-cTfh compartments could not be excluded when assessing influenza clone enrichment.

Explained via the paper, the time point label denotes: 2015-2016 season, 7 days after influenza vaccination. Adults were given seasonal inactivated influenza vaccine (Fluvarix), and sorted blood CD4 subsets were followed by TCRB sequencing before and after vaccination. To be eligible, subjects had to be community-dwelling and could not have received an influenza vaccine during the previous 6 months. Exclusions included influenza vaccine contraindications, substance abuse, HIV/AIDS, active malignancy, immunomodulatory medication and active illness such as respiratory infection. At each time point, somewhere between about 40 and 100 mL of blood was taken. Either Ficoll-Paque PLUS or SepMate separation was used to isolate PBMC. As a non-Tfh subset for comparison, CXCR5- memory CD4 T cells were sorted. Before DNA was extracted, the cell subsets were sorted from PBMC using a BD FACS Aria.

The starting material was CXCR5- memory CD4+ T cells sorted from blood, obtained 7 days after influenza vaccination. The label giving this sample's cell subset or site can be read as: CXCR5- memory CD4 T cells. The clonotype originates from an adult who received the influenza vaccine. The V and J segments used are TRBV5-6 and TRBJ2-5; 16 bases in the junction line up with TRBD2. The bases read TGTGCCAGCAGCCTGCCGGGACTAGCGGGGGGGCACGATGGGACCCAGTACTTC. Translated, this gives CASSLPGLAGGHDGTQYF.